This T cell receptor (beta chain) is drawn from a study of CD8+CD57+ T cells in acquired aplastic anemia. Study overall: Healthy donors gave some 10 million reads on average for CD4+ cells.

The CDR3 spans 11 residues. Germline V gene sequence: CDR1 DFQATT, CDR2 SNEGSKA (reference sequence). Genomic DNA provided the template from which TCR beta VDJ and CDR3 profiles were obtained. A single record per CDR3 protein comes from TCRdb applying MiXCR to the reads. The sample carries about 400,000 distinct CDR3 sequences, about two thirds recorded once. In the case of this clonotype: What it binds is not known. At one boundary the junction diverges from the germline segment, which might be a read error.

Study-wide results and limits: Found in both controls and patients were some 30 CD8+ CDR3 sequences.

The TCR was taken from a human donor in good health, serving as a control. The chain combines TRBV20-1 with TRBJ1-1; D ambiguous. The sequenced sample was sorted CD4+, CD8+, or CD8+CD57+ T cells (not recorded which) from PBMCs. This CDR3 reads CSASPLDEGFF. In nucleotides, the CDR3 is TGCAGTGCTAGTCCCCTCGATGAAGGTTTCTTT.